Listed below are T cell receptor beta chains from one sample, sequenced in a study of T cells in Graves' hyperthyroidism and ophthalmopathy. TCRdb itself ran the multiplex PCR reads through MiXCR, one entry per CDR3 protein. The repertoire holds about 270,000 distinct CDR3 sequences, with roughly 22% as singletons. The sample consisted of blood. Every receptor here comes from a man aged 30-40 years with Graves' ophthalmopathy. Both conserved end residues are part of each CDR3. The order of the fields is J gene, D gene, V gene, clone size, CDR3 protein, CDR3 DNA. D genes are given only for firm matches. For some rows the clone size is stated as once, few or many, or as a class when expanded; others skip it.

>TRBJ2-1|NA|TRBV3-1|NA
CASSLGHYNEQFF
TGTGCCAGCTCACTCGGCCACTACAATGAGCAGTTCTTC
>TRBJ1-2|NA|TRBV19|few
CASSIDLPDINYGYTF
TGTGCCAGTAGTATAGATCTTCCGGACATAAATTATGGCTACACCTTC
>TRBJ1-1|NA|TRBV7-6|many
CASSRPSGVRNTEAFF
TGTGCCAGCAGCCGACCTTCGGGGGTGAGGAACACTGAAGCTTTCTTT
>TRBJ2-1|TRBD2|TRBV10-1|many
CASSVAGTSGYNEQFF
TGCGCCAGCAGTGTCGCCGGGACTAGCGGATACAATGAGCAGTTCTTC
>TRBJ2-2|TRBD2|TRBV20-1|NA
CSALGREWGSGELFF
TGCAGTGCGCTCGGGAGGGAGTGGGGTTCCGGGGAGCTGTTTTTT
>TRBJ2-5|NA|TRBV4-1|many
CASSQAGAGETQYF
TGCGCCAGCAGCCAAGCCGGAGCTGGGGAGACCCAGTACTTC
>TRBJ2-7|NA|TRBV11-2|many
CASSQSSPGGYEQYF
TGTGCCAGCAGTCAGAGTTCCCCGGGCGGCTACGAGCAGTACTTC
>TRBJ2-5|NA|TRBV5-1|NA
CASSLARWGETQYF
TGCGCCAGCAGCTTGGCCAGGTGGGGGGAGACCCAGTACTTC
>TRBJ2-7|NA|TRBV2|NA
CASRRDTSYEQYF
TGTGCCAGCAGGAGGGACACCAGCTACGAGCAGTACTTC
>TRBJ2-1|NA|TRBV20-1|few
CSAWSDENQFF
TGCAGTGCTTGGAGTGACGAAAATCAGTTCTTC
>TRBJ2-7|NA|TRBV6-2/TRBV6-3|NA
CASRTGGDFYEQYF
TGTGCCAGCCGTACAGGGGGGGATTTCTACGAGCAGTACTTC
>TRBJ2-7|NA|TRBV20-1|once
CSARTGNSYEQYF
TGCAGTGCTAGGACAGGTAACTCCTACGAGCAGTACTTC
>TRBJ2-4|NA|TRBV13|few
CASSLFAGAGGKNIQYF
TGTGCCAGCAGCTTATTTGCGGGGGCCGGGGGCAAAAACATTCAGTACTTC
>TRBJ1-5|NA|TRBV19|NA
CASSVGRPGGNQPQHF
TGTGCCAGTAGTGTGGGACGGCCAGGGGGCAATCAGCCCCAGCATTTT
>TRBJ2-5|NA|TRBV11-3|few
CASSTDYPKKTQYF
TGTGCCAGCAGCACGGACTACCCGAAGAAGACCCAGTACTTC
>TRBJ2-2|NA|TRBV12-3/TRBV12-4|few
CASSYHRPNTGELFF
TGTGCCAGCAGTTATCACAGACCGAACACCGGGGAGCTGTTTTTT
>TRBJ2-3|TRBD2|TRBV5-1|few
CASSTVTSGDTDTQYF
TGCGCCAGCAGTACGGTGACTAGCGGGGACACAGATACGCAGTATTTT
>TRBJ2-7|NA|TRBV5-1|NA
CASSLASTDEQYF
TGCGCCAGCAGCTTGGCCAGCACGGACGAGCAGTACTTC
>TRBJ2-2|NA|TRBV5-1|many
CASSWDSLSGMELFF
TGCGCCAGCAGCTGGGACAGCCTTAGCGGTATGGAGCTGTTTTTT
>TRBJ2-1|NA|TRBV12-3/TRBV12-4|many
CASSLPWGDEQFF
TGTGCCAGCAGTTTACCGTGGGGTGATGAGCAGTTCTTC
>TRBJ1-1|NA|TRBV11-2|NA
CASSSEGGIEAFF
TGTGCCAGCAGCTCCGAGGGAGGCATTGAAGCTTTCTTT
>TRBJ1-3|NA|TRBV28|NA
CASTLPRVFSGNTIYF
TGTGCCAGCACTTTACCCAGAGTCTTCTCTGGAAACACCATATATTTT
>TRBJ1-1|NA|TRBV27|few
CASSLGQGGYTEAFF
TGTGCCAGCAGTTTAGGCCAGGGAGGGTATACTGAAGCTTTCTTT
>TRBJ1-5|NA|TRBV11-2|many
CASSLTNQPQHF
TGTGCCAGCAGCTTAACGAATCAGCCCCAGCATTTT
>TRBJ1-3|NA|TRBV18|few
CASSPEASGNTIYF
TGTGCCAGCTCACCAGAGGCCTCTGGAAACACCATATATTTT
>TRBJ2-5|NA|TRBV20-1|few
CSARDKSSPTWETQYF
TGCAGTGCTAGAGATAAGTCTAGCCCAACGTGGGAGACCCAGTACTTC
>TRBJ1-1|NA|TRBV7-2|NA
CASSSSPGPRNTEAFF
TGTGCCAGCAGCTCTTCCCCGGGCCCAAGGAACACTGAAGCTTTCTTT
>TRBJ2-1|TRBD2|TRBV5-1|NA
CAGSHSGLAGGNEQFF
TGCGCCGGCAGCCACTCGGGACTAGCGGGAGGGAATGAGCAGTTCTTC
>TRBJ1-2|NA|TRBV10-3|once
CAISDEGYGYTF
TGTGCCATCAGTGACGAAGGCTATGGCTACACCTTC
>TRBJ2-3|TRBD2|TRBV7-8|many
CASSLEASGASDTQYF
TGTGCCAGCAGCTTAGAGGCAAGCGGGGCCTCAGATACGCAGTATTTT
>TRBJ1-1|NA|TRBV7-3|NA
CASSLRHTAPAFF
TGTGCCAGCAGCTTAAGGCACACTGCCCCGGCTTTCTTT
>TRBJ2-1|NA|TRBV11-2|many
CASELSWTSLREQFF
TGTGCCAGCGAGCTTAGTTGGACTTCCCTCAGAGAGCAGTTCTTC
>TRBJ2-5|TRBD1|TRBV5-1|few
CASSSQGFERETQYF
TGCGCCAGCAGCTCACAGGGGTTCGAGCGGGAGACCCAGTACTTC
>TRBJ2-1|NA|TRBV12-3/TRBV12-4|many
CASSPTRDWNYNEQFF
TGTGCCAGCAGTCCGACCCGGGACTGGAACTACAATGAGCAGTTCTTC
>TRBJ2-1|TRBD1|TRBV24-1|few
CATRSGQGDNEQFF
TGTGCCACCAGATCCGGACAGGGTGACAATGAGCAGTTCTTC
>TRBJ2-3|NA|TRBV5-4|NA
CASSLEDLTDTQYF
TGTGCCAGCAGCTTGGAGGACTTGACAGATACGCAGTATTTT
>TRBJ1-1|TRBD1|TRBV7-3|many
CASSLDGTAPYEGEAFF
TGTGCCAGCAGCTTAGACGGGACAGCCCCCTACGAGGGTGAAGCTTTCTTT
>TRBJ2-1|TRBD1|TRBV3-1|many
CASSQVWTGNNEQFF
TGTGCCAGCAGCCAAGTCTGGACAGGCAACAATGAGCAGTTCTTC
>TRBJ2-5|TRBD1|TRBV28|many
CASSLGTGERETQYF
TGTGCCAGCAGTTTAGGGACAGGGGAACGGGAGACCCAGTACTTC
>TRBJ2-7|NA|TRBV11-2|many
CASSLVPHSDYEQYF
TGTGCCAGCAGCTTAGTACCCCATAGCGACTACGAGCAGTACTTC
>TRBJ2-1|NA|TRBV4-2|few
CASSQVTGLYNEQFF
TGTGCCAGCAGCCAAGTTACGGGCCTCTACAATGAGCAGTTCTTC
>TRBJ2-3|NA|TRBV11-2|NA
CASSLAAPSTDTQYF
TGTGCCAGCAGCTTAGCGGCTCCCTCCACAGATACGCAGTATTTT
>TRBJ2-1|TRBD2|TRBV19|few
CASSIWRERYNEQFF
TGTGCCAGTAGTATTTGGCGGGAGCGCTACAATGAGCAGTTCTTC
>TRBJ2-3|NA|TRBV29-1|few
CSVEWVWGADTQYF
TGCAGCGTTGAATGGGTTTGGGGCGCAGATACGCAGTATTTT
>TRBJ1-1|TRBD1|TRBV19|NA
CASSIRTGGNTEAFF
TGTGCCAGTAGTATACGGACAGGAGGGAACACTGAAGCTTTCTTT